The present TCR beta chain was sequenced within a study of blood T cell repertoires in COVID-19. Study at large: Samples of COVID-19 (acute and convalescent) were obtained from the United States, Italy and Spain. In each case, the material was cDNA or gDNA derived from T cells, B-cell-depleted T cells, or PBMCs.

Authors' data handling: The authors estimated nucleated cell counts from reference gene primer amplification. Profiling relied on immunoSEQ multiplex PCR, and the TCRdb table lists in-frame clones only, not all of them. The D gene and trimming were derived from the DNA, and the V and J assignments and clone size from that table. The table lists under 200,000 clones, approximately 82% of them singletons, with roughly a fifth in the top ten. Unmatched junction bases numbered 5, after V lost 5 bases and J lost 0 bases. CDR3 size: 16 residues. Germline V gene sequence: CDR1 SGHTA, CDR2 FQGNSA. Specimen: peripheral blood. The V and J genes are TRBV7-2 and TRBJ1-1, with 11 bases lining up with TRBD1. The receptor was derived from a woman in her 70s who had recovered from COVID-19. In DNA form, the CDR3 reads TGTGCCAGCAGCAGGACAGGGGGCGATTTGAACACTGAAGCTTTCTTT. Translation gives CASSRTGGDLNTEAFF. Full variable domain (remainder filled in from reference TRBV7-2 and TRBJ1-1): GAGVSQSPSNKVTEKGKDVELRCDPISGHTALYWYRQSLGQGLEFLIYFQGNSAPDKSGLPSDRFSAERTGGSVSTLTIQRTQQEDSAVYLCASSRTGGDLNTEAFFGQGTRLTVV.